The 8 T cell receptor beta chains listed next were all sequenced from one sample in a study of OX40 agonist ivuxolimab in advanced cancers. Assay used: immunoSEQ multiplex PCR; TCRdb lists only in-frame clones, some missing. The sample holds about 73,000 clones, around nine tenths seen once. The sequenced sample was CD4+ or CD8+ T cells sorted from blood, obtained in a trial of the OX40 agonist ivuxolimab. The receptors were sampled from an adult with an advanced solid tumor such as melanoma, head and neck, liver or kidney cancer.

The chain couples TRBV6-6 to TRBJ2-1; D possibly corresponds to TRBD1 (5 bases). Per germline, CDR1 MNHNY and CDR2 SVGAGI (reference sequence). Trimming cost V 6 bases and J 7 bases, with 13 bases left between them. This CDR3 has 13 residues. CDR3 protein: CASSLSKGNEQFF. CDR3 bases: TGTGCCAGCAGCCTCAGTAAGGGGAATGAGCAGTTCTTC.

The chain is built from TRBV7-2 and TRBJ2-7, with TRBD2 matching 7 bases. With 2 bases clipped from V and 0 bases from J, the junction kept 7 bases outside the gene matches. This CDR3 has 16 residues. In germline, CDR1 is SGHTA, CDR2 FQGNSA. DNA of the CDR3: TGTGCCAGCAGCTTACAGGCGGGAGTGGGCTCCTACGAGCAGTACTTC. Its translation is CASSLQAGVGSYEQYF.

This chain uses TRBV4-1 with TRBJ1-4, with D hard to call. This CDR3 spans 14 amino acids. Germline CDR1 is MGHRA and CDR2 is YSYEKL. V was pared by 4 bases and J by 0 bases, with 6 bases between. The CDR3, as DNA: TGCGCCAGCAGCCCCGGAGCAACTAATGAAAAACTGTTTTTT. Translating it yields CASSPGATNEKLFF.

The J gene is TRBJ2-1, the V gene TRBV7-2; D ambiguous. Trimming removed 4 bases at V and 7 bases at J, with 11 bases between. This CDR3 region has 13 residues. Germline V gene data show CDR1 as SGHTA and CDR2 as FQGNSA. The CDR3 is CASSSPPANEQFF. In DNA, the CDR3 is TGTGCCAGCAGCTCCCCCCCGGCAAATGAGCAGTTCTTC.

The CDR3 spells CASSLQQGPETQYF. The CDR3 coding sequence is TGTGCCAGCAGCTTACAACAGGGGCCCGAGACCCAGTACTTC. The chain has TRBV28 and TRBJ2-5; 7 bases match TRBD1. The V and J ends lost 6 bases and 5 bases, in that order; junction bases with no gene match: 9. The germline gives CDR1 MDHEN, CDR2 SYDVKM. This CDR3 comprises 14 residues.

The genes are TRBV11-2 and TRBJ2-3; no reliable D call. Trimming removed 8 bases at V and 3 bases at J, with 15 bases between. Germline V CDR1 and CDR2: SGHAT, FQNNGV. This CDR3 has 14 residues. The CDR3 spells CASVSTTRTDTQYF. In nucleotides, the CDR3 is TGTGCCAGCGTCTCTACGACCAGGACAGATACGCAGTATTTT.

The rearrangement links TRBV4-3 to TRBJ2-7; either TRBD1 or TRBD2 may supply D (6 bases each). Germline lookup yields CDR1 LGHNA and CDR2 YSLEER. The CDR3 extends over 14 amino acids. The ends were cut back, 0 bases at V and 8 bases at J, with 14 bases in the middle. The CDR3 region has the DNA TGCGCCAGCAGCCAAGATGTATGGGGGGCTAAGCAGTACTTC. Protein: CASSQDVWGAKQYF.

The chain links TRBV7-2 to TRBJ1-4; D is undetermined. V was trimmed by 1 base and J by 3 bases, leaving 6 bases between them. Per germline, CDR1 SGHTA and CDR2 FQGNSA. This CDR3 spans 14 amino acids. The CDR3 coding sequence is TGTGCCAGCAGCTTAGGGCAGCCTAATGAAAAACTGTTTTTT. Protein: CASSLGQPNEKLFF.